The clone carrying this TCR beta chain has just a few counts. Individual cDNA molecules received unique molecular identifiers during library preparation. TCRdb re-called the 5' RACE reads with MiXCR, one entry per CDR3 protein. Found here are 100,000 to 120,000 distinct CDR3 sequences, 12% of them singletons; the top ten hold 3% to 3.5%. The data stem from a study of early T cells in non-severe SARS-CoV-2 infection. The CDR3 sequence is 16 residues long. Germline CDR1 and CDR2: DFQATT and SNEGSKA (reference sequence). With 2 bases clipped from V and 7 bases from J, the junction kept 12 bases outside the gene matches.

V is TRBV20-1 and J is TRBJ2-1; 9 positions agree with TRBD2. This receptor was obtained from an adult who was a healthcare worker with PCR-confirmed SARS-CoV-2 infection or an uninfected control (not recorded which). Sequencing was performed on whole blood. In nucleotides, the CDR3 is TGCAGTGCTAGATCGGTGAGCGGGAGGACCCTAAATGAGCAGTTCTTC. This gives the protein CSARSVSGRTLNEQFF.